These 6 T cell receptor beta chains were all obtained from the same sample, sequenced in a study of blood T cell repertoires in COVID-19. Here immunoSEQ multiplex PCR was the method, and the copy in TCRdb shows in-frame clones only, minus some. The sample holds tens of thousands of clones, approximately 80% seen once. What was sequenced was peripheral blood. Receptors originate from a human donor in a cohort sampled during active COVID-19.

This rearrangement joins TRBV12-3 or TRBV12-4 to TRBJ1-2; TRBD1 matches at 8 bases. Trimming removed 5 bases from V and 4 bases from J; junction bases left unmatched: 3. CDR3 length: 13 amino acids. DNA for the CDR3: TGTGCCAGCAGTCGGACAGGGCTCTATGGCTACACCTTC. Translated: CASSRTGLYGYTF.

The chain recombines TRBV28 with TRBJ1-1, with 7 bases aligning to TRBD1. Trimming removed 5 bases from V and 5 bases from J; junction bases left unmatched: 8. CDR1 MDHEN and CDR2 SYDVKM come from the germline V gene. The CDR3 has 14 residues. This CDR3 is CASSQQGLRTEAFF. In DNA, the CDR3 is TGTGCCAGCAGTCAACAGGGGTTAAGAACTGAAGCTTTCTTT.

This chain uses TRBV6-2 or TRBV6-3 with TRBJ1-1; maybe TRBD1 (5 bases). The CDR3 consists of 15 residues. The ends were cut back, 2 bases at V and 2 bases at J, with 12 bases in the middle. CDR1 and CDR2 (germline): MNHEY, SVGEGT. CDR3 DNA sequence: TGTGCCAGCAGTTACCCCCCAGGGCGAAACACTGAAGCTTTCTTT. Translated: CASSYPPGRNTEAFF.

The CDR3: CASSLRQWDSPLHF. CDR3 bases: TGTGCCAGCAGCTTACGACAGTGGGATTCACCCCTCCACTTT. The chain is built from TRBV7-2 and TRBJ1-6; D perhaps matches TRBD1 (5 bases). Germline V gene lookup returns CDR1 SGHTA and CDR2 FQGNSA. The CDR3 loop spans 14 amino acids. The V and J ends lost 2 bases and 8 bases respectively, with 10 bases between them.

The chain combines TRBV6-6 with TRBJ2-7; TRBD2 aligns across 9 bases. This CDR3 is built from 13 residues. Germline V gives CDR1 MNHNY, CDR2 SVGAGI (reference sequence). Germline trimming cut 4 bases from V and 7 bases from J; bases unmatched to any gene: 5. CDR3 sequence: CASSLAGVGEQYF. DNA of the CDR3: TGTGCCAGCAGTTTAGCGGGAGTGGGTGAGCAGTACTTC.

The V gene is TRBV19, the J gene TRBJ2-7, with 7 positions matching TRBD1. Germline-derived CDR1 and CDR2 are LNHDA and SQIVND (reference sequence). V shed 1 base, J shed 5 bases, and the junction held 8 bases outside the gene matches. CDR3 size: 15 residues. CDR3 residues: CASSIVSGTVHEQYF. As DNA, the CDR3 is TGTGCCAGTAGTATAGTCTCCGGGACAGTCCACGAGCAGTACTTC. The whole variable domain, filled in from reference TRBV19 and TRBJ2-7, reads DGGITQSPKYLFRKEGQNVTLSCEQNLNHDAMYWYRQDPGQGLRLIYYSQIVNDFQKGDIAEGYSVSREKKESFPLTVTSAQKNPTAFYLCASSIVSGTVHEQYFGPGTRLTVT.